One sample yielded the 29 T cell receptor beta chains listed below, sequenced in a study of graft-versus-host responses after intestinal transplantation. Their antigens are not known. Measured with immunoSEQ multiplex PCR; TCRdb has only the in-frame clones, and not every one. The sample yields fewer than 90,000 clones, about 94% seen once. Here the sequenced sample was unstimulated CD4+ T cells sorted from spleen or lymph node cells, taken before transplant. The receptors originated from a human donor who was the organ donor for an intestinal transplant.

The chain is built from TRBV27 and TRBJ1-5, with D possibly being TRBD1 (5 bases). Germline assignment: CDR1 MNHEY and CDR2 SMNVEV (reference sequence). Trimming cost V 2 bases and J 8 bases, with 13 bases left between them. The CDR3 has 14 amino acids. DNA of the CDR3: TGTGCCAGCAGTTTAAGTGGGCAGGGAGAGCCCCAGCATTTT. Residues: CASSLSGQGEPQHF.

This clone was observed a single time. This chain uses TRBV10-3 with TRBJ1-2, with 8 positions matching TRBD1. CDR1 and CDR2 (germline): ENHRY, SYGVKD. V was clipped by 7 bases and J by 8 bases; unmatched bases: 6. The CDR3 runs 12 residues. In DNA, the CDR3 is TGTGCCATCAAACCACAGGGGGGCGGCTACACCTTC. Its translation: CAIKPQGGGYTF.

The chain couples TRBV28 to TRBJ1-2; TRBD1 matches 9 bases. The V segment lost 2 bases and the J segment 4 bases; nucleotides outside the gene matches: 2. Germline V gene lookup returns CDR1 MDHEN and CDR2 SYDVKM. The length of the CDR3 is 14 residues. The CDR3 bases are TGTGCCAGCAGTTTAGGGGGACAGGGCTATGGCTACACCTTC. Protein: CASSLGGQGYGYTF.

CDR3 amino acids: CASSIWDRGRGEQFF. The CDR3, as DNA: TGTGCCAGCAGTATATGGGACAGGGGTAGGGGTGAGCAGTTCTTC. The rearrangement uses TRBV2 and TRBJ2-1; TRBD1 matches at 10 bases. Germline assignment: CDR1 SNHLY and CDR2 FYNNEI. The CDR3 is 15 residues long. The V and J ends lost 5 bases and 9 bases, in that order; junction bases with no gene match: 10.

The chain links TRBV18 to TRBJ1-3, with TRBD1 as a possible D gene (6 bases). Germline CDR1 KGHSH, CDR2 LQKENI. V dropped 6 bases and J dropped 0 bases, with 12 bases sitting between them. The CDR3 has 15 amino acids. In DNA, the CDR3 is TGTGCCAGCTCCCTCGACAGGAGCTCTGGAAACACCATATATTTT. Protein product: CASSLDRSSGNTIYF.

The chain employs TRBV2 and TRBJ2-5; maybe TRBD1 (6 bases). V dropped 7 bases and J dropped 7 bases, with 16 bases sitting between them. Germline lookup yields CDR1 SNHLY and CDR2 FYNNEI. This CDR3 contains 13 residues. In DNA, the CDR3 is TGTGCCAGCAACCCGGACAGTGCCGGGACCCAGTACTTC. Its translation is CASNPDSAGTQYF.

The V and J genes are TRBV4-1 and TRBJ2-5; 7 nucleotides line up with TRBD1. V gave up 0 bases and J gave up 4 bases; unmatched junction bases: 8. In germline, CDR1 is MGHRA, CDR2 YSYEKL. The CDR3 totals 16 residues. The CDR3 loop reads CASSQDTRQGIETQYF. The CDR3 DNA reads TGCGCCAGCAGCCAAGATACGCGACAGGGCATAGAGACCCAGTACTTC.

The CDR3 region has the DNA TGTGCCAGCACCCCGACTAGCGTACAAGAGACCCAGTACTTC. Translating it yields CASTPTSVQETQYF. V and J are TRBV7-9 and TRBJ2-5; TRBD2 agrees at 8 bases. The CDR3 is 14 amino acids. V lost 7 bases, J lost 2 bases, and 6 bases stayed unmatched. Germline CDR1 is SEHNR and CDR2 is FQNEAQ (reference sequence).

The chain is built from TRBV6-1 and TRBJ2-3, with D maybe TRBD1 (6 bases). This CDR3 is built from 15 residues. Germline lookup yields CDR1 MNHNS and CDR2 SASEGT. Trimming took 3 bases from V and 1 from J, leaving 11 bases between them. In DNA form, the CDR3 reads TGTGCCAGCAGTGAGTGGTGGACAGGCACAGATACGCAGTATTTT. This encodes CASSEWWTGTDTQYF.

The CDR3 spells CASSHPTASYEQYF. CDR3 sequence (DNA): TGTGCCAGCAGCCATCCGACAGCCTCCTACGAGCAGTACTTC. This chain connects TRBV4-2 to TRBJ2-7; perhaps TRBD1 as D (5 bases). The germline gives CDR1 LGHNA, CDR2 YNFKEQ. Trimming pared 3 bases from V and 0 bases from J, leaving 9 bases between. The CDR3 is made up of 14 amino acids.

The rearrangement links TRBV15 to TRBJ1-4; TRBD1 matches at 8 bases. CDR3 length: 16 residues. The germline CDR1 and CDR2 sequences are LNHNV and YYDKDF (reference sequence). The V and J ends lost 4 bases and 6 bases, in that order; junction bases with no gene match: 10. The CDR3 DNA is TGTGCCACCAGCAACCCCGGACAGGGTTTGGATGAAAAACTGTTTTTT. This translates into CATSNPGQGLDEKLFF.

The chain joins TRBV28 to TRBJ2-1, with TRBD2 identical over 8 bases. CDR1 MDHEN and CDR2 SYDVKM come from the germline V gene. The CDR3 length is 16 residues. J gave up 1 base and V 5 bases, and 7 bases lay outside the gene matches. The CDR3, as DNA: TGTGCCAGCAGTCAGCTGGGACTAGGATCCTACAATGAGCAGTTCTTC. As protein: CASSQLGLGSYNEQFF.

This chain links TRBV7-9 with TRBJ1-1; no clear D gene. Per the germline V gene, CDR1 is SEHNR and CDR2 is FQNEAQ (reference sequence). This CDR3 has 12 amino acids. V was pared by 3 bases and J by 4 bases, with 6 bases between. DNA for the CDR3: TGTGCCAGCAGCTTGATGGGCACTGAAGCTTTCTTT. This encodes CASSLMGTEAFF.

This chain joins TRBV6-1 and TRBJ1-2; D not resolved. The CDR3 spans 11 residues. V was pared by 6 bases and J by 8 bases, with 10 bases between. Germline loops: CDR1 MNHNS, CDR2 SASEGT. The CDR3 region is CASRVERGYTF. The DNA of the CDR3 is TGTGCCAGCAGAGTAGAAAGAGGCTACACCTTC.

The chain recombines TRBV19 with TRBJ1-2; D uncertain. The V gene's germline CDR1 is LNHDA and CDR2 SQIVND (reference sequence). Trimming left V 1 base short and J 0 bases short, with 9 bases between. The CDR3 extends over 15 amino acids. CDR3 loop: CASSIVGLPNYGYTF. DNA of the CDR3: TGTGCCAGTAGTATAGTAGGCCTTCCTAACTATGGCTACACCTTC.

The V call is TRBV28, the J call TRBJ1-2; D may be TRBD1 (6 bases). The length of the CDR3 is 16 residues. Germline values: CDR1 MDHEN, CDR2 SYDVKM. Trimming stripped 11 bases from V and 1 base from J, with 23 bases between. CDR3 nucleotides: TGTGCCCGCGGGGGGCCCGGGGGGCGTATTAACTATGGCTACACCTTC. Translation: CARGGPGGRINYGYTF.

The rearrangement links TRBV12-5 to TRBJ1-4, with D unclear. This CDR3 is 12 amino acids long. V was clipped by 6 bases and J by 14 bases, with 16 bases between them. CDR1 is LGHNT and CDR2 is FRNRAP in the germline V gene. CDR3 amino acids: CASGPAPSYLFF. The CDR3 DNA follows: TGTGCTAGTGGCCCTGCTCCCAGTTACCTGTTTTTT.

The gene calls are TRBV5-1 and TRBJ2-5, with TRBD1 identical over 7 bases. J gave up 2 bases and V 0 bases, and 1 base lay outside the gene matches. CDR1 SGHRS and CDR2 YFSETQ come from the germline V gene. This CDR3 is 14 amino acids long. CDR3 nucleotides: TGCGCCAGCAGCTTGGGCAGGGGGCAAGAGACCCAGTACTTC. Translating gives CASSLGRGQETQYF.

This sequence joins TRBV28 and TRBJ1-6; no clear D. Germline CDR1 is MDHEN and CDR2 is SYDVKM. Trimming took 6 bases from V and 10 from J, leaving 16 bases between them. The CDR3 runs 14 residues. The CDR3 here is CASSPAGFFSPLHF. The CDR3 DNA is TGTGCCAGCAGCCCTGCGGGCTTCTTCTCACCCCTCCACTTT.

The V gene is TRBV4-1, the J gene TRBJ1-3; D is undetermined. Germline CDR1 reads MGHRA; CDR2 reads YSYEKL. CDR3 length equals 18 residues. V lost 0 bases, J lost 0 bases, and 15 bases lay in between. DNA of the CDR3: TGCGCCAGCAGCCAAGAACATCCGGTGATCCTCTCTGGAAACACCATATATTTT. It codes for CASSQEHPVILSGNTIYF.

The chain combines TRBV18 with TRBJ1-3; no firm D call. The germline V gene has CDR1 KGHSH and CDR2 LQKENI. The CDR3 is 16 residues long. The V gene lost 4 bases and the J gene lost 3 bases, with 16 bases spanning the gap. The DNA for the CDR3 is TGTGCCAGCTCACGCTCGAGGGAAGAGGGTGGAAACACCATATATTTT. Protein product: CASSRSREEGGNTIYF.

The J gene is TRBJ2-1, the V gene TRBV7-8; the D gene is possibly TRBD1 (6 bases). Between the trimmed V and J ends, which lost 5 bases and 3 bases, there was a span of 14 bases. This CDR3 contains 15 residues. Germline V lookup: CDR1 SGHVS, CDR2 FQNEAQ. CDR3 bases: TGTGCCAGCAGCCTTGGACAGCCCTACTACAATGAGCAGTTCTTC. The encoded protein is CASSLGQPYYNEQFF.

V is TRBV7-9 and J is TRBJ2-7; perhaps TRBD1 as D (5 bases). Trimming took 1 base from V and 2 from J, leaving 9 bases between them. Germline lookup yields CDR1 SEHNR and CDR2 FQNEAQ (reference sequence). This CDR3 region has 14 residues. The CDR3 DNA reads TGTGCCAGCAGCTTAGGACAGTTTCCCTACGAGCAGTACTTC. Protein: CASSLGQFPYEQYF.

This clone showed up just once. The chain couples TRBV7-9 to TRBJ1-2; 7 nucleotides agree with TRBD1. The germline V gene encodes CDR1 SEHNR and CDR2 FQNEAQ (reference sequence). The CDR3 is 13 amino acids. With V trimmed by 6 bases and J by 7 bases, 8 bases remained unmatched. CDR3 bases: TGTGCCAGCAGTCCCCAGGGGGAAGGTGGCTACACCTTC. It translates to CASSPQGEGGYTF.

The J gene is TRBJ1-6, the V gene TRBV11-2; no clear D gene. CDR1 is SGHAT, CDR2 FQNNGV, per germline. CDR3 length: 14 amino acids. Trimming took 0 bases from V and 8 from J, leaving 8 bases between them. This CDR3 reads CASSLDPGYSPLHF. CDR3 nucleotide sequence: TGTGCCAGCAGCTTAGATCCGGGGTATTCACCCCTCCACTTT. The variable domain in full, with the rest retrieved from reference TRBV11-2 and TRBJ1-6, is EAGVAQSPRYKIIEKRQSVAFWCNPISGHATLYWYQQILGQGPKLLIQFQNNGVVDDSQLPKDRFSAERLKGVDSTLKIQPAKLEDSAVYLCASSLDPGYSPLHFGNGTRLTVT.

The chain carries TRBV28 and TRBJ2-3; 10 bases line up with TRBD2. Germline values: CDR1 MDHEN, CDR2 SYDVKM. V was clipped by 6 bases and J by 6 bases; unmatched bases: 6. This CDR3 has 14 residues. The chain's CDR3 is CASRSGGAMDTQYF. The CDR3 nucleotides are TGTGCCAGCAGGAGCGGGGGGGCCATGGATACGCAGTATTTT.

V and J are TRBV7-2 and TRBJ1-1; D remains unclear. Germline assignment: CDR1 SGHTA and CDR2 FQGNSA. The CDR3 spans 14 residues. Trimming removed 5 bases at V and 1 base at J, with 11 bases between. The CDR3 DNA reads TGTGCCAGCAGCCCCCTGTTTCGGAACACTGAAGCTTTCTTT. Translation gives CASSPLFRNTEAFF.

The chain couples TRBV5-4 to TRBJ1-1; maybe TRBD1 (5 bases). The germline CDR1 and CDR2 sequences are SGHNT and YYREEE (reference sequence). The CDR3 length is 14 residues. The V end was cut by 5 bases, the J end by 4 bases, with 15 bases between. Here the CDR3 reads CASSPDVGVTEAFF. DNA of the CDR3: TGTGCCAGCAGTCCAGACGTAGGGGTCACTGAAGCTTTCTTT. Full variable domain (outside the CDR3, taken from reference TRBV5-4 and TRBJ1-1): ETGVTQSPTHLIKTRGQQVTLRCSSQSGHNTVSWYQQALGQGPQFIFQYYREEENGRGNFPPRFSGLQFPNYSSELNVNALELDDSALYLCASSPDVGVTEAFFGQGTRLTVV.

V and J are TRBV5-6 and TRBJ2-5, with TRBD1 as a possible D gene (5 bases). Trimming cost V 5 bases and J 5 bases, with 13 bases left between them. The CDR3 loop spans 13 amino acids. Per the germline V gene, CDR1 is SGHDT and CDR2 is YYEEEE. CDR3 loop: CASSSQGGETQYF. The DNA for the CDR3 is TGTGCCAGCAGTTCCCAGGGTGGGGAGACCCAGTACTTC.